This T cell receptor beta chain originates from a study of T cells in Graves' hyperthyroidism and ophthalmopathy (dated 2019 in TCRdb). Study-wide context: Peripheral blood was sampled at the time of initial diagnosis, prior to any treatment. To identify TCR V-J signatures that set the groups apart, the researchers used a discovery cohort of about a hundred patients, made up of 40 to 45 with Graves' ophthalmopathy and 57 with stable Graves' hyperthyroidism. In addition, the study compared T-cell repertoires in thyroid tissue and in blood from six Graves' hyperthyroidism patients. After blood sampling, hyperthyroidism patients were treated with methimazole at a starting dose of 30 mg daily, and ophthalmopathy patients were treated with high-dose intravenous methylprednisolone. For training and testing, the 80 to 100 patients in the discovery cohort were randomly divided in a 7:3 ratio. TCR Vbeta CDR3 sequencing of fewer than 150 peripheral blood samples (approximately 44 ophthalmopathy, about 75 hyperthyroidism and approximately 17 progressor patients) is reported in the paper. Prospective prediction of ophthalmopathy was tested in an independent validation cohort of fewer than 20 hyperthyroidism patients and 15 to 17 patients who later progressed to ophthalmopathy. Here is what the overall study found, with its caveats: In validation, the model predicted progression to ophthalmopathy with roughly 66% sensitivity and 72% to 85% specificity, a median of about six months before onset. In cross-validation, a model built on a 13 V-J signature told ophthalmopathy apart from stable hyperthyroidism with under 90% sensitivity and roughly 81% specificity, and in testing the same model reached 80%/75%. Sample size was not statistically predetermined, and blinding of investigators to group allocation was not performed. Most expanded thyroid clonotypes (frequency above 0.001) were also detected in blood, a finding suggesting that blood repertoires may reflect thyroid immune responses.

Trimming leaves V shorter by 5 bases and J shorter by 7 bases, with the junction holding 21 bases beyond the gene matches. Looking up the germline V gene yields CDR1 SGHTA and CDR2 FQGNSA. From the cysteine up to the phenylalanine, the CDR3 has a length of 18 residues. Of all the DNA, just the CDR3 is kept, 54 bases in frame from base 1. The TCR beta CDR3 regions were amplified from the RNA transcripts. A first-round RT-PCR of the TCR CDR3 used the HTBI primer set with the Qiagen OneStep RT-PCR kit. A second multiplex PCR round built the libraries, followed by size selection and purification. The libraries were sequenced on an Illumina HiSeq2000 using paired-end 100 bp reads. In the authors' own workflow: SOAPnuke was used to process the raw data, removing reads that contained adapters or uncalled bases, had a mean Phred below 15, or lacked an exact match to the constant primer or identifier. COPE v1.2.5 was used to merge high-quality paired reads, and clonotypes were defined as unique nucleotide sequences. Clonotypes were aligned to IMGT TRBV, TRBD and TRBJ reference segments using MiTCR v1.1. The analysis was restricted to V-J combinations with a frequency above 0.0001, which together covered 99.2% of the repertoires. A TCS score was defined as the ratio of F50 (clonal expansion) to E x V (chaos), with BLOSUM62-based TCRdist applied between CDR3 peptides within each V-J. Welch's t-statistics and random forest reduced several hundred V-J features to roughly 13, which were used in a naive Bayes classifier (R e1071). TCRdb cleaned the public reads at Q25 with fastp, built clones with MiXCR and kept in-frame beta chains. For every CDR3 protein sequence, its rows merge into one entry that carries the most common genes and DNA. These V and J calls originate from TCRdb's pipeline instead of the authors' own analysis. The sample yields 40,000 or so distinct CDR3 sequences; roughly 49% were counted once. The ten top clones hold 5.5% to 8% of the sample.

Hyperthyroidism patients were newly diagnosed, with disease duration under 2 months, and aged 18 to 65 years. Patients with uncontrolled infections, other autoimmune diseases, pregnancy or lactation were excluded. Diagnoses were based on clinical symptoms, serum thyroxine and TRAb, thyroid ultrasound and orbital computed tomography. Blood from progressor patients was collected at the time of first diagnosis with hyperthyroidism, before any ophthalmopathy symptoms had appeared. PBMCs were isolated from about 9.2 ml of fresh peripheral blood by Ficoll-Paque density gradient centrifugation. Progressor patients were first diagnosed with Graves' hyperthyroidism and then developed ophthalmopathy during follow-up. Total RNA was extracted with Trizol reagent, and quality was checked on an Agilent 2100 Bioanalyzer. A remark on this clonotype: Which antigen it targets is not known. Per-nucleotide qualities are absent, and no much larger clonotype sits a single base away.

The sequence is built from TRBV7-2 and TRBJ2-7; 9 junctional bases match TRBD2. The sequenced sample was blood. The sequence was collected from a woman aged 45-65 years with Graves' hyperthyroidism that later progressed to Graves' ophthalmopathy. The CDR3: CASSPGASGTLSYNEQYF. The DNA sequence is TGTGCCAGCAGCCCAGGGGCTAGCGGGACCCTTTCCTACAATGAGCAGTACTTC.